Below, 26 T cell receptor beta chains from the same sample are listed, as sequenced in a study of blood T cell repertoires in COVID-19. TCRdb keeps only in-frame clones here, not all; method: immunoSEQ multiplex PCR. The sample carries about 150,000 clones, around 91% recorded once. The source material was peripheral blood. Receptor source: a woman between 35 and 50 years old with acute or convalescent COVID-19.

The chain carries TRBV30 and TRBJ1-3; D gene unclear. The CDR3 length is 12 residues. V was clipped by 4 bases and J by 1 base, with 5 bases between them. Germline CDR1 reads GTSNPN; CDR2 reads SVGIG (reference sequence). As DNA, the CDR3 is TGTGCCTGGAAGCGATCTGGAAACACCATATATTTT. As protein: CAWKRSGNTIYF.

The chain has TRBV7-8 and TRBJ2-3; TRBD2 is a possible D gene (6 bases). The V end lost 4 bases, the J end lost 0 bases, and 11 bases lay between the germline ends. The CDR3 spans 15 residues. Germline V gene data show CDR1 as SGHVS and CDR2 as FQNEAQ. CDR3: CASSYGAGSTDTQYF. In DNA form, the CDR3 reads TGTGCCAGCAGCTACGGGGCGGGGAGCACAGATACGCAGTATTTT. The full variable domain, its missing parts supplied by reference TRBV7-8 and TRBJ2-3, is GAGVSQSPRYKVAKRGQDVALRCDPISGHVSLFWYQQALGQGPEFLTYFQNEAQLDKSGLPSDRFFAERPEGSVSTLKIQRTQQEDSAVYLCASSYGAGSTDTQYFGPGTRLTVL.

J is TRBJ2-5 and V is TRBV5-1, with 7 bases identical to TRBD2. J gave up 6 bases and V 4 bases, and 12 bases lay outside the gene matches. Germline-derived CDR1 and CDR2 are SGHRS and YFSETQ. The length of the CDR3 is 15 residues. CDR3 sequence: CASSPPRDYLQTQYF. CDR3 nucleotides: TGCGCCAGCAGCCCACCCCGGGACTACCTACAGACCCAGTACTTC.

V is TRBV7-6 and J is TRBJ1-5; 7 bases fit TRBD1. Germline assignment: CDR1 SGHVS and CDR2 FNYEAQ. J was trimmed by 4 bases and V by 2 bases; bases with no gene match: 5. This CDR3 has 15 residues. DNA of the CDR3: TGTGCCAGCAGCTTAATGGCAGGGGGTAATCAGCCCCAGCATTTT. Protein product: CASSLMAGGNQPQHF.

The rearrangement joins TRBV29-1 to TRBJ1-4; 7 bases align to TRBD1. With V trimmed by 0 bases and J by 4 bases, 5 bases remained unmatched. This CDR3 comprises 15 residues. Germline V gives CDR1 SQVTM, CDR2 ANQGSEA. The DNA for the CDR3 is TGCAGCGTTGAAGACAGGGGGATTGGTAATGAAAAACTGTTTTTT. Protein product: CSVEDRGIGNEKLFF. Full variable domain (rest looked up from reference TRBV29-1 and TRBJ1-4): SAVISQKPSRDICQRGTSLTIQCQVDSQVTMMFWYRQQPGQSLTLIATANQGSEATYESGFVIDKFPISRPNLTFSTLTVSNMSPEDSSIYLCSVEDRGIGNEKLFFGSGTQLSVL.

The chain carries TRBV4-2 and TRBJ2-2; 7 bases match TRBD1. The V and J ends lost 7 bases and 0 bases, in that order; junction bases with no gene match: 5. The CDR3 covers 15 residues. CDR1 is LGHNA and CDR2 is YNFKEQ in the germline V gene. CDR3 coding DNA: TGTGCCAGCAACGGACAGGCCGCGAACACCGGGGAGCTGTTTTTT. Its protein is CASNGQAANTGELFF.

The chain combines TRBV27 with TRBJ2-7; 8 bases agree with TRBD2. CDR3 size: 14 residues. V gave up 6 bases and J gave up 3 bases; unmatched junction bases: 7. Germline loops: CDR1 MNHEY, CDR2 SMNVEV (reference sequence). The CDR3 here is CASRPTSGLYEQYF. In DNA, the CDR3 is TGTGCCAGCAGGCCAACTAGCGGACTCTACGAGCAGTACTTC.

The chain joins TRBV5-8 to TRBJ1-4; tentatively, D is TRBD1 (6 bases). Germline values: CDR1 SGHTS, CDR2 YDEGEE. The V end was cut by 4 bases, the J end by 0 bases, with 13 bases between. The CDR3 length is 16 residues. The CDR3 is CASSLYWTATNEKLFF. Here the CDR3 DNA reads TGTGCCAGCAGCCTATATTGGACAGCAACTAATGAAAAACTGTTTTTT.

The chain combines TRBV12-3 or TRBV12-4 with TRBJ1-1; D gene unclear. The CDR3 extends over 12 amino acids. V lost 2 bases, J lost 5 bases, and 6 bases lay in between. As DNA, the CDR3 is TGTGCCAGCAGTTTATACGGGACTGAAGCTTTCTTT. Translated, it gives CASSLYGTEAFF.

This sequence joins TRBV5-6 and TRBJ1-2; D possibly corresponds to TRBD1 (6 bases). The CDR3 spans 14 residues. The V end lost 3 bases, the J end lost 11 bases, and 20 bases lay between the germline ends. Germline V CDR1 and CDR2: SGHDT, YYEEEE. The CDR3 sequence: CASSSDRTQPRYTF. Written as DNA, the CDR3 is TGTGCCAGCAGCTCGGACAGAACTCAACCTAGGTACACCTTC.

This chain joins TRBV19 and TRBJ2-1, with TRBD2 matching over 12 bases. Germline-derived CDR1 and CDR2 are LNHDA and SQIVND (reference sequence). The CDR3 is made up of 19 amino acids. The junction had 9 bases not matched to a gene; V was cut back by 3 bases and J by 0 bases. This CDR3 is CASSIFGLAGMSSYNEQFF. The CDR3 DNA reads TGTGCCAGTAGTATCTTCGGACTAGCGGGGATGAGCTCCTACAATGAGCAGTTCTTC.

This clone appeared a single time. J is TRBJ2-3 and V is TRBV4-2; a weak D match, TRBD2 (5 bases). V was shortened by 2 bases and J by 2 bases, with 14 bases between the two germline ends. CDR3 length equals 16 residues. The germline CDR1 and CDR2 sequences are LGHNA and YNFKEQ. Here the CDR3 reads CASSQQPPGSTDTQYF. Here the CDR3 DNA reads TGTGCCAGCAGCCAACAACCCCCGGGGTCCACAGATACGCAGTATTTT.

J is TRBJ2-7 and V is TRBV5-1; 14 nucleotides line up with TRBD2. This CDR3 contains 16 residues. Germline V gene data show CDR1 as SGHRS and CDR2 as YFSETQ. J was trimmed by 5 bases and V by 4 bases; bases with no gene match: 8. The CDR3, as DNA: TGCGCCAGCAGCCAGACTAGCGGGGGGGCACTAAACGAGCAGTACTTC. Residues: CASSQTSGGALNEQYF.

This clone appeared once. J is TRBJ2-2 and V is TRBV7-3; 8 bases fit TRBD2. Germline V gives CDR1 SGHTA, CDR2 FQGTGA. The CDR3 contains 16 residues. The junction had 9 bases not matched to a gene; V was cut back by 8 bases and J by 1 base. The CDR3 sequence is CASGSRSGGNTGELFF. The CDR3 nucleotides read TGTGCCAGCGGGTCCCGCAGCGGGGGGAACACCGGGGAGCTGTTTTTT.

This clone was seen once. This chain joins TRBV4-2 and TRBJ2-2; TRBD2 matches at 8 bases. This CDR3 is built from 17 residues. V gave up 1 base and J gave up 5 bases; unmatched junction bases: 9. Germline loops: CDR1 LGHNA, CDR2 YNFKEQ. CDR3 nucleotides: TGTGCCAGCAGCCAAGTCCCCCCGGGAGGGGTAACCGGGGAGCTGTTTTTT. Its translation is CASSQVPPGGVTGELFF.

This clone was recorded once. This chain joins TRBV19 and TRBJ1-1; D is unresolved. The V and J ends lost 9 bases and 1 base respectively, with 18 bases between them. The CDR3 consists of 15 residues. Germline assignment: CDR1 LNHDA and CDR2 SQIVND (reference sequence). The CDR3 DNA is TGTGCCAGCAGAGCTCTTACAGCGGGGAACACTGAAGCTTTCTTT. It specifies CASRALTAGNTEAFF.

This sequence joins TRBV4-2 and TRBJ2-3; 14 bases match TRBD2. In germline, CDR1 is LGHNA, CDR2 YNFKEQ. The ends lost 1 base at V and 1 base at J; junction bases unmatched: 7. The CDR3 spans 19 residues. The CDR3 loop reads CASSQGVGTSGGRTDTQYF. The CDR3 bases are TGTGCCAGCAGCCAAGGGGTAGGGACTAGCGGGGGCCGCACAGATACGCAGTATTTT.

The genes are TRBV3-1 (or the pseudogene TRBV3-2) and TRBJ2-2; no definite D call. The germline V gene encodes CDR1 LGHDT and CDR2 YNNKEL (reference sequence). This CDR3 is 13 amino acids long. V lost 0 bases to trimming and J lost 12 bases, with 11 bases between them. The CDR3 reads CASSQEYPGQLFF. The CDR3 DNA is TGTGCCAGCAGCCAAGAATACCCAGGTCAGCTGTTTTTT.

This clone was counted once. The chain employs TRBV19 and TRBJ2-5, with 7 nucleotides matching TRBD2. Trimming at V came to 10 bases and at J to 2 bases, leaving 10 bases not matched to a gene. The germline gives CDR1 LNHDA, CDR2 SQIVND (reference sequence). The CDR3 length is 14 residues. As DNA, the CDR3 is TGTGCCACTCGACCGGGACTACGGCAAGAGACCCAGTACTTC. Protein product: CATRPGLRQETQYF.

This chain connects TRBV7-3 to TRBJ2-1; the match to TRBD2 covers 7 bases. V lost 2 bases to trimming and J lost 0 bases; unmatched junction nucleotides: 1. The CDR3 covers 15 residues. CDR1 is SGHTA, CDR2 FQGTGA, per germline. CDR3 sequence reads: CASSLGGGSYNEQFF. CDR3 in DNA: TGTGCCAGCAGCTTAGGCGGGGGCTCCTACAATGAGCAGTTCTTC.

The chain is built from TRBV5-6 and TRBJ2-1; TRBD2 is a possible D gene (5 bases). V shed 1 base and J shed 6 bases, with 14 bases lying between them. CDR1 and CDR2 from the germline V gene are SGHDT and YYEEEE. The CDR3 consists of 15 residues. The CDR3, as DNA: TGTGCCAGCAGCTTGCTGGGGAGAAAAAGCAATGAGCAGTTCTTC. Protein: CASSLLGRKSNEQFF.

CDR3: CASSPKYEQFF. The CDR3 DNA follows: TGCGCCAGCAGCCCTAAATATGAGCAGTTCTTC. This chain links TRBV5-1 with TRBJ2-1; D call uncertain. Germline V gene sequence: CDR1 SGHRS, CDR2 YFSETQ. Trimming left V 4 bases short and J 8 bases short, with 7 bases between. The CDR3 covers 11 residues.

The CDR3 sequence: CASSLYVQSYNEQFF. In nucleotides, the CDR3 is TGTGCCAGCAGTTTATACGTACAGTCCTACAATGAGCAGTTCTTC. The chain carries TRBV27 and TRBJ2-1; no reliable D call. This CDR3 comprises 15 residues. Germline V gene sequence: CDR1 MNHEY, CDR2 SMNVEV (reference sequence). V gave up 1 base and J gave up 1 base, with 8 bases separating them.

Turning to this clone: One end of the junction does not line up with germline, which may come from a read error. The chain joins TRBV12-3 or TRBV12-4 to TRBJ2-3; TRBD2 matches 8 bases. CDR3 length: 11 residues. CDR3 region: CASSQSGSRFF. CDR3 nucleotides: TGTGCCAGCAGTCAGAGCGGGAGTCGGTTTTTT.

This clone came up once. The chain carries TRBV12-3 or TRBV12-4 and TRBJ2-7, with D possibly matching TRBD2 (5 bases). The CDR3 runs to 13 residues. Deletions cut 1 base from V and 7 bases from J, with 11 bases between. The CDR3 DNA reads TGTGCCAGCAGTTTAGGTGGAGAGGGAGAGCAGTACTTC. Residues: CASSLGGEGEQYF.

CDR3 region: CASSQSKTEKQYF. The CDR3 region has the DNA TGTGCCAGCAGCCAATCAAAGACTGAGAAGCAGTATTTT. The chain carries TRBV14 and TRBJ2-3; D uncertain. V was clipped by 2 bases and J by 11 bases, with 14 bases between them. Germline lookup yields CDR1 SGHDN and CDR2 FVKESK. The CDR3 length is 13 residues.